A selection of T cell receptor beta chains follows, all from one sample in a study of identical twins. TCRdb reprocessed the 5' RACE reads with MiXCR, giving one entry per CDR3 protein. The sample lists fewer than 250,000 distinct CDR3 sequences, 7.5% occurring once. The same sample was also studied in work on yellow fever vaccine responses in identical twins.

The sequenced material came from CD8+ T cells sorted from blood. The receptors were sampled from a woman younger than 35 in good health. Each CDR3 is given with its conserved first and last residue. Fields, in order: J gene, clone size, CDR3 length, V gene, D gene, CDR3 DNA, CDR3 protein. D genes are given only for firm matches. Only part of the rows carry a size: once, few, many, or a class if the clone is expanded.

J gene: TRBJ1-1
clone size: .
CDR3 length: 15
V gene: TRBV20-1
D gene: .
CDR3 DNA: TGCAGCGCGGTGGTACAGGGAGGCCTGAACACTGAAGCTTTCTTT
CDR3 protein: CSAVVQGGLNTEAFF

J gene: TRBJ2-2
clone size: few
CDR3 length: 15
V gene: TRBV24-1
D gene: TRBD1
CDR3 DNA: TGTGCCACCAGTTCCGACAGGGGAGGCACCGGGGAGCTGTTTTTT
CDR3 protein: CATSSDRGGTGELFF

J gene: TRBJ2-4
clone size: many
CDR3 length: 16
V gene: TRBV4-1
D gene: .
CDR3 DNA: TGCGCCAGCAGCCAGCCCCTCCAGGGTGCCAAAAACATTCAGTACTTC
CDR3 protein: CASSQPLQGAKNIQYF

J gene: TRBJ2-3
clone size: many
CDR3 length: 15
V gene: TRBV6-1
D gene: TRBD1
CDR3 DNA: TGTGCCAGCAGTGAATCGTCAGGGGGTCCAGATACGCAGTATTTT
CDR3 protein: CASSESSGGPDTQYF

J gene: TRBJ2-7
clone size: many
CDR3 length: 15
V gene: TRBV5-5
D gene: TRBD2
CDR3 DNA: TGTGCCAGCAGCTCGGGACTAGCGGGGTTCTACGAGCAGTACTTC
CDR3 protein: CASSSGLAGFYEQYF

J gene: TRBJ2-1
clone size: many
CDR3 length: 16
V gene: TRBV28
D gene: .
CDR3 DNA: TGTGCCAGCAGTTTGAGGCTGCAGAGCTCCTACAATGAGCAGTTCTTC
CDR3 protein: CASSLRLQSSYNEQFF

J gene: TRBJ1-5
clone size: many
CDR3 length: 14
V gene: TRBV2
D gene: .
CDR3 DNA: TGTGCCAGCAGCGGTACAGGGAGCAATCAGCCCCAGCATTTT
CDR3 protein: CASSGTGSNQPQHF

J gene: TRBJ2-4
clone size: few
CDR3 length: 15
V gene: TRBV28
D gene: .
CDR3 DNA: TGTGCCACCGCGACAGACCCACTAGCCAAAAACATTCAGTACTTC
CDR3 protein: CATATDPLAKNIQYF

J gene: TRBJ2-3
clone size: many
CDR3 length: 17
V gene: TRBV10-3
D gene: .
CDR3 DNA: TGTGCCATCAGTGAGTCGACGGGGAGTGTCCCCACAGATACGCAGTATTTT
CDR3 protein: CAISESTGSVPTDTQYF

J gene: TRBJ1-1
clone size: many
CDR3 length: 17
V gene: TRBV7-6
D gene: TRBD1
CDR3 DNA: TGTGCCAGCAGCCCCGAGACAGGGGGAGTACTGAACACTGAAGCTTTCTTT
CDR3 protein: CASSPETGGVLNTEAFF

J gene: TRBJ2-2
clone size: few
CDR3 length: 18
V gene: TRBV4-1
D gene: .
CDR3 DNA: TGCGCCAGCAGCCCTCCGTCGCAGGGGATTGCGAACACCGGGGAGCTGTTTTTT
CDR3 protein: CASSPPSQGIANTGELFF

J gene: TRBJ1-3
clone size: .
CDR3 length: 13
V gene: TRBV27
D gene: .
CDR3 DNA: TGTGCCAGCAGTTTAGCAGGGGGAAACACCATATATTTT
CDR3 protein: CASSLAGGNTIYF

J gene: TRBJ2-7
clone size: .
CDR3 length: 14
V gene: TRBV2
D gene: .
CDR3 DNA: TGTGCCAGCAGTGAAGAGGTTCGAGGCTACGAGCAGTACTTC
CDR3 protein: CASSEEVRGYEQYF

J gene: TRBJ1-1
clone size: many
CDR3 length: 14
V gene: TRBV14
D gene: .
CDR3 DNA: TGTGCCAGCAGCCCTGGGACACTGAACACTGAAGCTTTCTTT
CDR3 protein: CASSPGTLNTEAFF

J gene: TRBJ1-5
clone size: many
CDR3 length: 14
V gene: TRBV29-1
D gene: TRBD1
CDR3 DNA: TGCAGCGTTACGGACAGGGTAGAGGGTCAGCCCCAGCATTTT
CDR3 protein: CSVTDRVEGQPQHF

J gene: TRBJ2-6
clone size: few
CDR3 length: 18
V gene: TRBV12-3/TRBV12-4
D gene: TRBD1
CDR3 DNA: TGTGCCAGCACCGACGAGGGACAGGGAGGTTATGGGGCCAACGTCCTGACTTTC
CDR3 protein: CASTDEGQGGYGANVLTF

J gene: TRBJ2-1
clone size: many
CDR3 length: 17
V gene: TRBV3-1
D gene: TRBD2
CDR3 DNA: TGTGCCAGCAGCCGAAGCGGACTAGCGGCACCCTACAATGAGCAGTTCTTC
CDR3 protein: CASSRSGLAAPYNEQFF

J gene: TRBJ2-5
clone size: few
CDR3 length: 13
V gene: TRBV28
D gene: .
CDR3 DNA: TGTGCCAGCAGCGTACAGGGTGGGGAGACCCAGTACTTC
CDR3 protein: CASSVQGGETQYF

J gene: TRBJ2-2
clone size: many
CDR3 length: 15
V gene: TRBV10-3
D gene: TRBD2
CDR3 DNA: TGTGCCGATCTAGCGGGGGACACGAACACCGGGGAGCTGTTTTTT
CDR3 protein: CADLAGDTNTGELFF

J gene: TRBJ2-1
clone size: many
CDR3 length: 15
V gene: TRBV9
D gene: TRBD1
CDR3 DNA: TGTGCCAGCAGCGCCCAGGGGGCATCATACAATGAGCAGTTCTTC
CDR3 protein: CASSAQGASYNEQFF

J gene: TRBJ1-1
clone size: .
CDR3 length: 16
V gene: TRBV11-2
D gene: .
CDR3 DNA: TGTGCCAGCAGCTTACGGGACAACACAGACGCCGCCGAAGCTTTCTTT
CDR3 protein: CASSLRDNTDAAEAFF

J gene: TRBJ1-5
clone size: many
CDR3 length: 13
V gene: TRBV20-1
D gene: .
CDR3 DNA: TGCAGTGCTTATGACGGAGAAAATCAGCCCCAGCATTTT
CDR3 protein: CSAYDGENQPQHF

J gene: TRBJ2-5
clone size: .
CDR3 length: 15
V gene: TRBV28
D gene: .
CDR3 DNA: TGTGCCAGCAGTTCATCTGACGCGGCTATGGAGACCCAGTACTTC
CDR3 protein: CASSSSDAAMETQYF

J gene: TRBJ2-3
clone size: many
CDR3 length: 13
V gene: TRBV29-1
D gene: .
CDR3 DNA: TGCAGCGTTGAGGGTGGGGAGACAGATACGCAGTATTTT
CDR3 protein: CSVEGGETDTQYF

J gene: TRBJ2-1
clone size: few
CDR3 length: 16
V gene: TRBV7-2
D gene: TRBD1
CDR3 DNA: TGTGCCAGCAGCAGTCCGGGACAGGGGGGAACCAATGAGCAGTTCTTC
CDR3 protein: CASSSPGQGGTNEQFF

J gene: TRBJ2-5
clone size: few
CDR3 length: 16
V gene: TRBV18
D gene: TRBD2
CDR3 DNA: TGTGCCAGCTCACCATCCGGGACTAGCGTCCAAGAGACCCAGTACTTC
CDR3 protein: CASSPSGTSVQETQYF

J gene: TRBJ2-5
clone size: .
CDR3 length: 15
V gene: TRBV9
D gene: .
CDR3 DNA: TGTGCCAGCAGCGTAGTGTCAGGCTGGGGGGAGACCCAGTACTTC
CDR3 protein: CASSVVSGWGETQYF

J gene: TRBJ2-7
clone size: many
CDR3 length: 17
V gene: TRBV7-8
D gene: TRBD2
CDR3 DNA: TGTGCCAGCAGCACAAACGGGGCTAGCGGGAGTATTTACGAGCAGTACTTC
CDR3 protein: CASSTNGASGSIYEQYF

J gene: TRBJ2-3
clone size: .
CDR3 length: 19
V gene: TRBV4-1
D gene: TRBD2
CDR3 DNA: TGCGCCAGCAGCCGACCTGGAGGGACTAGCGGGGGGTCCCCAGATACGCAGTATTTT
CDR3 protein: CASSRPGGTSGGSPDTQYF

J gene: TRBJ2-3
clone size: .
CDR3 length: 17
V gene: TRBV12-3/TRBV12-4
D gene: .
CDR3 DNA: TGTGCCAGCAGTTTCGGCCGGGACCTCTGGGGGTCAGATACGCAGTATTTT
CDR3 protein: CASSFGRDLWGSDTQYF

J gene: TRBJ2-3
clone size: many
CDR3 length: 11
V gene: TRBV24-1
D gene: .
CDR3 DNA: TGTGCCACCAGTGATTCAGATACGCAGTATTTT
CDR3 protein: CATSDSDTQYF

J gene: TRBJ2-3
clone size: few
CDR3 length: 16
V gene: TRBV7-3
D gene: TRBD2
CDR3 DNA: TGTGCCAGCAGCTCCGAGCGGGAGGCTCCCCCAGATACGCAGTATTTT
CDR3 protein: CASSSEREAPPDTQYF

J gene: TRBJ2-3
clone size: few
CDR3 length: 17
V gene: TRBV27
D gene: .
CDR3 DNA: TGTGCCAGCAGCCCTAGAGCATCGACGTATGGCACAGATACGCAGTATTTT
CDR3 protein: CASSPRASTYGTDTQYF

J gene: TRBJ2-1
clone size: many
CDR3 length: 14
V gene: TRBV29-1
D gene: TRBD1
CDR3 DNA: TGCAGCGTTGAACAGGGGGCACTATACAATGAGCAGTTCTTC
CDR3 protein: CSVEQGALYNEQFF

J gene: TRBJ2-2
clone size: many
CDR3 length: 15
V gene: TRBV12-3/TRBV12-4
D gene: .
CDR3 DNA: TGTGCCAGCAGCCTCCACGTCGCGAACACCGGGGAGCTGTTTTTT
CDR3 protein: CASSLHVANTGELFF

J gene: TRBJ2-5
clone size: many
CDR3 length: 14
V gene: TRBV20-1
D gene: .
CDR3 DNA: TGCAGTGCTAGATGGGCTAGCGCTGAAGAGACCCAGTACTTC
CDR3 protein: CSARWASAEETQYF

J gene: TRBJ2-2
clone size: .
CDR3 length: 16
V gene: TRBV4-1
D gene: TRBD2
CDR3 DNA: TGCGCCAGCAGCCAAGTCGTCGGGAGGGCAGCCGGGGAGCTGTTTTTT
CDR3 protein: CASSQVVGRAAGELFF

J gene: TRBJ2-1
clone size: many
CDR3 length: 13
V gene: TRBV6-4
D gene: .
CDR3 DNA: TGTGCCAGCAGTGACTCGGGACACAATGAGCAGTTCTTC
CDR3 protein: CASSDSGHNEQFF

J gene: TRBJ2-5
clone size: few
CDR3 length: 15
V gene: TRBV5-1
D gene: TRBD2
CDR3 DNA: TGCGCCAGCAGCTCTAGCGGGGGGACACAAGAGACCCAGTACTTC
CDR3 protein: CASSSSGGTQETQYF

J gene: TRBJ2-2
clone size: .
CDR3 length: 15
V gene: TRBV3-1
D gene: .
CDR3 DNA: TGTGCCAGCAGCGTAGGGGGGCGGGACACCGGGGAGCTGTTTTTT
CDR3 protein: CASSVGGRDTGELFF

J gene: TRBJ2-2
clone size: many
CDR3 length: 13
V gene: TRBV20-1
D gene: .
CDR3 DNA: TGCAGTGCTAGCGCTAGTGACACCGGGGAGCTGTTTTTT
CDR3 protein: CSASASDTGELFF

J gene: TRBJ2-3
clone size: few
CDR3 length: 16
V gene: TRBV28
D gene: TRBD2
CDR3 DNA: TGTGCCAGCAGTCCCCCGGTAGTAGCGGGAGGGGATACGCAGTATTTT
CDR3 protein: CASSPPVVAGGDTQYF

J gene: TRBJ2-1
clone size: few
CDR3 length: 15
V gene: TRBV20-1
D gene: .
CDR3 DNA: TGCAGTGCTAGAGATCAGGGGTCCCCCTACAATGAGCAGTTCTTC
CDR3 protein: CSARDQGSPYNEQFF

J gene: TRBJ2-1
clone size: many
CDR3 length: 16
V gene: TRBV7-9
D gene: TRBD1
CDR3 DNA: TGTGCCAGCAGCTCGAGGACAGGGGAAGGCTACAATGAGCAGTTCTTC
CDR3 protein: CASSSRTGEGYNEQFF